The 22 T cell receptor beta chains reported below all come from one sample, sequenced in a study of beta chain features in type 1 diabetes. The study reverse transcribed the entire isolated RNA, so it sequenced expressed TCRB transcripts. Assay: immunoSEQ multiplex PCR; the TCRdb copy retains only in-frame clones and omits some. The table has roughly 150,000 clones, about 9.8% seen once. The sequencing sample was made of central memory CD4+ T cells from blood. All receptors derive from a young woman in good health.

The chain joins TRBV5-1 to TRBJ2-3, with 9 nucleotides matching TRBD1. The CDR3 spans 15 residues. Per the germline V gene, CDR1 is SGHRS and CDR2 is YFSETQ. The V gene end was trimmed by 2 bases and the J gene end by 3 bases; junction bases not matched to a gene: 4. The CDR3 bases are TGCGCCAGCAGCTTAGCGGACAGGGGAACAGATACGCAGTATTTT. Protein: CASSLADRGTDTQYF.

This clone was seen a handful of times. The rearrangement uses TRBV2 and TRBJ2-3; 12 nucleotides line up with TRBD2. Germline CDR1 SNHLY, CDR2 FYNNEI. The CDR3 covers 16 residues. V shed 4 bases and J 0 bases; nucleotides not matched to a gene: 2. The CDR3 region is CASSAGTSGSTDTQYF. The CDR3 DNA is TGTGCCAGCAGTGCTGGGACTAGCGGGAGCACAGATACGCAGTATTTT. The full variable domain, with the rest looked up from reference TRBV2 and TRBJ2-3, is EPEVTQTPSHQVTQMGQEVILRCVPISNHLYFYWYRQILGQKVEFLVSFYNNEISEKSEIFDDQFSVERPDGSNFTLKIRSTKLEDSAMYFCASSAGTSGSTDTQYFGPGTRLTVL.

With regard to this clone: Other DNA sequences in the sample encode the same CDR3. The V call is TRBV7-2, the J call TRBJ1-2; no firm D call. From germline, CDR1 is SGHTA and CDR2 FQGNSA. The CDR3 is 14 amino acids. The V end lost 2 bases, the J end lost 0 bases, and 7 bases lay between the germline ends. The DNA of the CDR3 is TGTGCCAGCAGCTTAACAGCCTCTAACTATGGCTACACCTTC. This sequence encodes CASSLTASNYGYTF.

The V and J genes are TRBV11-1 and TRBJ2-3; 9 nucleotides line up with TRBD1. Unmatched junction bases numbered 3, after V lost 5 bases and J lost 3 bases. This CDR3 is built from 14 residues. Germline values: CDR1 SGHAT, CDR2 FQDESV (reference sequence). CDR3 residues: CASSPGTGTDTQYF. The CDR3 nucleotides read TGTGCCAGCAGCCCAGGGACAGGGACAGATACGCAGTATTTT.

This clone was seen more than once but under ten times. The chain couples TRBV7-9 to TRBJ2-5, with unresolved D. Germline V CDR1 and CDR2: SEHNR, FQNEAQ (reference sequence). Trimming pared 5 bases from V and 5 bases from J, leaving 15 bases between. The CDR3 spans 14 residues. DNA for the CDR3: TGTGCCAGCAGCAGCGACGGGTCGCTGGAGACCCAGTACTTC. Protein: CASSSDGSLETQYF.

A few counts support this clone. This rearrangement joins TRBV29-1 to TRBJ1-1; possible D gene TRBD1, 5 bases. The CDR3 is 11 residues long. Germline V lookup: CDR1 SQVTM, CDR2 ANQGSEA. V was shortened by 7 bases and J by 7 bases, with 13 bases between the two germline ends. This CDR3 reads CSASRGIEAFF. The CDR3 coding sequence is TGCAGCGCCTCTCGGGGGATTGAAGCTTTCTTT.

This clone has at least ten counts. The genes are TRBV2 and TRBJ2-1; 11 bases fit TRBD2. Trimming cost V 4 bases and J 9 bases; bases outside gene matches: 5. The germline gives CDR1 SNHLY, CDR2 FYNNEI. The CDR3 has 14 residues. As DNA, the CDR3 is TGTGCCAGCAGTGCTATTAGCGGGGGGGCTGAGCAGTTCTTC. This sequence encodes CASSAISGGAEQFF.

This clone came up a few times. The rearrangement uses TRBV5-4 and TRBJ2-5, with 12 nucleotides matching TRBD2. Looked up from germline, CDR1 is SGHNT and CDR2 is YYREEE (reference sequence). The length of the CDR3 is 15 residues. With V trimmed by 3 bases and J by 4 bases, 4 bases remained unmatched. The CDR3 here is CASSSSGGETETQYF. The CDR3 coding sequence is TGTGCCAGCAGCTCTAGCGGGGGGGAAACAGAGACCCAGTACTTC. The complete variable domain, with remaining parts taken from reference TRBV5-4 and TRBJ2-5, reads ETGVTQSPTHLIKTRGQQVTLRCSSQSGHNTVSWYQQALGQGPQFIFQYYREEENGRGNFPPRFSGLQFPNYSSELNVNALELDDSALYLCASSSSGGETETQYFGPGTRLLVL.

Comment on this clone: Other DNA sequences in the same sample also yield this CDR3. V and J are TRBV27 and TRBJ1-5; D is perhaps TRBD1 (6 bases). With 5 bases removed from V and 7 bases from J, the gap between germline ends came to 12 bases. Germline loops: CDR1 MNHEY, CDR2 SMNVEV (reference sequence). CDR3 length: 13 amino acids. In DNA form, the CDR3 reads TGTGCCAGCAGTCTATACAGGGACCAGCCCCAGCATTTT. Residues: CASSLYRDQPQHF.

The chain couples TRBV11-2 to TRBJ2-6; 7 nucleotides align to TRBD2. This CDR3 contains 15 residues. J lost 0 bases, V lost 8 bases, and 4 bases had no gene match. Germline V CDR1 and CDR2: SGHAT, FQNNGV. As DNA, the CDR3 is TGTGCCAGCGAGCGGGATGGCTCTGGGGCCAACGTCCTGACTTTC. Residues: CASERDGSGANVLTF. The full variable domain, with the rest looked up from reference TRBV11-2 and TRBJ2-6, is EAGVAQSPRYKIIEKRQSVAFWCNPISGHATLYWYQQILGQGPKLLIQFQNNGVVDDSQLPKDRFSAERLKGVDSTLKIQPAKLEDSAVYLCASERDGSGANVLTFGAGSRLTVL.

In its sample, this clone was seen a few times. V gene TRBV4-1 combines with J gene TRBJ1-5; D is unclear. The CDR3 extends over 16 amino acids. The germline CDR1 and CDR2 sequences are MGHRA and YSYEKL. Trimming took off 0 bases at V and 0 bases at J, with 9 bases between the two ends. This CDR3 is CASSQDPTGSNQPQHF. The CDR3 DNA reads TGCGCCAGCAGCCAAGATCCGACGGGTAGCAATCAGCCCCAGCATTTT.

J is TRBJ1-2 and V is TRBV7-9; D unresolved. V shed 4 bases and J shed 4 bases, with 10 bases lying between them. This CDR3 comprises 13 residues. Germline assignment: CDR1 SEHNR and CDR2 FQNEAQ (reference sequence). CDR3 loop: CASSSDNSYGYTF. For the CDR3, the DNA is TGTGCCAGCAGCTCTGACAACTCCTATGGCTACACCTTC.

This clone turned up a few times. J is TRBJ1-1 and V is TRBV14; tentatively, D is TRBD1 (5 bases). The CDR3 runs 14 residues. Germline-derived CDR1 and CDR2 are SGHDN and FVKESK. V lost 1 base to trimming and J lost 4 bases, with 10 bases between them. CDR3 bases: TGTGCCAGCAGCCAAGGCGGCAGGGTCACTGAAGCTTTCTTT. As protein: CASSQGGRVTEAFF.

This clone has a handful of counts. This sample includes further DNA sequences coding for the same CDR3. V and J are TRBV18 and TRBJ1-5, with D unresolved. Germline-derived CDR1 and CDR2 are KGHSH and LQKENI. V lost 2 bases to trimming and J lost 2 bases, with 4 bases between them. This CDR3 contains 13 residues. The CDR3 DNA is TGTGCCAGCTCACCATCGGGCAATCAGCCCCAGCATTTT. Amino acid sequence: CASSPSGNQPQHF. The entire variable domain, with the rest obtained from reference TRBV18 and TRBJ1-5, is as follows: NAGVMQNPRHLVRRRGQEARLRCSPMKGHSHVYWYRQLPEEGLKFMVYLQKENIIDESGMPKERFSAEFPKEGPSILRIQQVVRGDSAAYFCASSPSGNQPQHFGDGTRLSIL.

This clone was observed a handful of times. The germline gene is not matched at one end of the junction; a read error may be the cause. J is TRBJ2-7 and V is TRBV27; possibly TRBD2 for D (6 bases). The CDR3 contains 14 residues. In germline, CDR1 is MNHEY, CDR2 SMNVEV (reference sequence). Here the CDR3 reads CASSLGGSRYGQYF. DNA for the CDR3: TGTGCCAGCAGTTTAGGAGGGAGTCGGTACGGGCAGTACTTC.

This clone has a handful of counts. The V gene is TRBV18, the J gene TRBJ2-1; D remains unclear. V was cut by 3 bases and J by 8 bases, with 14 bases left in between. Germline V CDR1 and CDR2: KGHSH, LQKENI. The CDR3 extends over 14 amino acids. The CDR3 coding sequence is TGTGCCAGCTCACCGAGCAACGGAGATGATGAGCAGTTCTTC. Its translation is CASSPSNGDDEQFF.

This clone was seen more than once but under ten times. The chain has TRBV25-1 and TRBJ2-3; tentatively, D is TRBD2 (7 bases). The CDR3 has 15 residues. Germline loops: CDR1 MGHDK, CDR2 SYGVNS. Trimming left V 8 bases short and J 0 bases short, with 15 bases between. As DNA, the CDR3 is TGTGCCAGCCGCCGAGGGGGGGGGAGCACAGATACGCAGTATTTT. This encodes CASRRGGGSTDTQYF.

This clone appeared a few times. The V call is TRBV4-3, the J call TRBJ1-2; 8 nucleotides agree with TRBD1. This CDR3 is built from 13 residues. With 0 bases clipped from V and 8 bases from J, the junction kept 2 bases outside the gene matches. The germline CDR1 and CDR2 sequences are LGHNA and YSLEER. The CDR3 reads CASSQDGTGGYTF. The DNA for the CDR3 is TGCGCCAGCAGCCAAGACGGGACAGGCGGCTACACCTTC.

In this sample, this clone turned up a few times. The chain combines TRBV4-1 with TRBJ1-4, with D perhaps TRBD1 (5 bases). Germline-derived CDR1 and CDR2 are MGHRA and YSYEKL. This CDR3 spans 17 amino acids. V lost 1 base, J lost 0 bases, and 12 bases lay in between. CDR3 sequence reads: CASSQGSAGATNEKLFF. The CDR3 nucleotides read TGCGCCAGCAGCCAAGGATCCGCGGGGGCAACTAATGAAAAACTGTTTTTT.

This clone was seen repeatedly, ten times or more. This chain links TRBV5-6 with TRBJ1-1; TRBD1 agrees at 10 bases. CDR3 length equals 14 residues. Germline lookup yields CDR1 SGHDT and CDR2 YYEEEE. The trim removed 5 bases at V and 3 bases at J, leaving 4 bases unmatched. The CDR3 DNA sequence: TGTGCCAGCAGTTCAGGGACAGGGGACACTGAAGCTTTCTTT. Translation gives CASSSGTGDTEAFF.

This clone turned up a few times. The chain links TRBV9 to TRBJ2-7, with 7 nucleotides matching TRBD2. Germline loops: CDR1 SGDLS, CDR2 YYNGEE. This CDR3 contains 14 residues. V dropped 6 bases and J dropped 7; count of bases not matched to a gene: 13. The CDR3 DNA follows: TGTGCCAGCACCAACGAAGGGAGGGCGAGGGAGCAGTACTTC. This codes for CASTNEGRAREQYF.

A few counts support this clone. The chain links TRBV5-4 to TRBJ2-5, with D perhaps matching TRBD1 (6 bases). The length of the CDR3 is 15 residues. Germline V gives CDR1 SGHNT, CDR2 YYREEE (reference sequence). Trimming left V 2 bases short and J 1 base short, with 12 bases between. Here the CDR3 DNA reads TGTGCCAGCAGCTTAGGGGACAATACCCAAGAGACCCAGTACTTC. Protein product: CASSLGDNTQETQYF.